Listed here are 32 T cell receptor beta chains from one sample, sequenced in a study of T cells in Graves' hyperthyroidism and ophthalmopathy. RNA transcripts provided the source from which TCR beta CDR3 regions were amplified. A set of HTBI primers served as the primers for a first-round RT-PCR of the TCR CDR3. Via MiXCR, TCRdb re-called the multiplex PCR reads, giving one row per CDR3 protein. Counted here are hundreds of thousands of distinct CDR3 sequences, just over 45% occurring once; the ten biggest clones make up just under 8.5%. The source material was peripheral blood or thyroid tissue (not recorded which). These receptors originate from a woman aged 18-30 years with Graves' hyperthyroidism.

The chain links TRBV7-9 to TRBJ2-7; 8 bases are a match to TRBD2. Per the germline V gene, CDR1 is SEHNR and CDR2 is FQNEAQ (reference sequence). The CDR3 sequence is 17 residues long. V lost 8 bases, J lost 1 base, and 16 bases stayed unmatched. The CDR3 coding sequence is TGTGCCAGCCCCACCCCCCCACCGGGACTAGTTTCCTACGAGCAGTACTTC. Encoded protein: CASPTPPPGLVSYEQYF.

The chain joins TRBV10-3 to TRBJ1-5, with 10 bases lining up with TRBD1. CDR3 length: 14 amino acids. The germline CDR1 and CDR2 sequences are ENHRY and SYGVKD. Unmatched junction bases numbered 3, after V lost 5 bases and J lost 5 bases. The CDR3 coding sequence is TGTGCCATCAGTTTAGGGACAGGGGATCAGCCCCAGCATTTT. Protein product: CAISLGTGDQPQHF.

This clonotype was seen repeatedly, ten times or more. V gene TRBV7-9 combines with J gene TRBJ1-3; D might be TRBD1 (6 bases). CDR1 is SEHNR and CDR2 is FQNEAQ in the germline V gene (reference sequence). The CDR3 consists of 13 residues. The CDR3 DNA is TGTGCTGGGAACAGGGCAGACGGAAACACCATATATTTT. This sequence encodes CAGNRADGNTIYF.

The V call is TRBV7-2, the J call TRBJ2-7, with 7 bases matching TRBD2. V trimming: 5 bases; J trimming: 7 bases; junction bases outside the gene matches: 14. Germline values: CDR1 SGHTA, CDR2 FQGNSA. This CDR3 has 15 residues. CDR3: CASSQVFGSGDEQYF. CDR3 nucleotide sequence: TGTGCCAGCAGCCAAGTATTCGGGAGCGGGGATGAGCAGTACTTC. The complete variable domain, with remaining parts taken from reference TRBV7-2 and TRBJ2-7, reads GAGVSQSPSNKVTEKGKDVELRCDPISGHTALYWYRQSLGQGLEFLIYFQGNSAPDKSGLPSDRFSAERTGGSVSTLTIQRTQQEDSAVYLCASSQVFGSGDEQYFGPGTRLTVT.

In this sample, this clonotype turned up a few times. The rearrangement links TRBV7-8 to TRBJ1-2; maybe TRBD1 (5 bases). The CDR3 spans 15 residues. Germline CDR1 and CDR2: SGHVS and FQNEAQ. Trimming took 5 bases from V and 2 from J, leaving 15 bases between them. This chain's CDR3 is CASSGGGWDNYGYTF. The CDR3 DNA sequence: TGTGCCAGCAGCGGAGGTGGGTGGGACAACTATGGCTACACCTTC.

The sample holds many counts of this clonotype. The rearrangement joins TRBV29-1 to TRBJ2-7; D possibly corresponds to TRBD1 (6 bases). The CDR3 length is 13 residues. Germline CDR1 reads SQVTM; CDR2 reads ANQGSEA. The V end was cut by 6 bases, the J end by 5 bases, with 17 bases between. The CDR3 loop reads CSVARDTADEQYF. The CDR3 bases are TGCAGCGTAGCCCGGGACACCGCGGACGAGCAGTACTTC.

The CDR3 spells CASSEMGISETQYF. The DNA for the CDR3 is TGTGCCAGCAGTGAAATGGGCATTTCGGAGACCCAGTACTTC. This sequence joins TRBV2 and TRBJ2-5; D is undetermined. The CDR3 totals 14 residues. From germline, CDR1 is SNHLY and CDR2 FYNNEI. Trimming shortened V by 2 bases and J by 5 bases, and 12 bases separated the two germline ends.

V gene TRBV20-1 combines with J gene TRBJ1-5; 11 bases match TRBD1. The CDR3 totals 15 residues. Germline values: CDR1 DFQATT, CDR2 SNEGSKA (reference sequence). V shed 3 bases, J shed 6 bases, and the junction held 7 bases outside the gene matches. CDR3 in amino acids: CSASARTGGGQPQHF. The CDR3 nucleotides are TGCAGTGCTAGCGCAAGGACAGGGGGCGGTCAGCCCCAGCATTTT.

This clonotype has a count of ten or more. The V gene is TRBV24-1, the J gene TRBJ2-7, with 7 bases that match TRBD1. The CDR3 is made up of 15 amino acids. V lost 9 bases to trimming and J lost 2 bases; unmatched junction nucleotides: 12. The germline gives CDR1 KGHDR, CDR2 SFDVKD. The DNA of the CDR3 is TGTGCCACCGGGGACAGTGCAGGGGCTACCTACGAGCAGTACTTC. Translation gives CATGDSAGATYEQYF.

Worth noting for this clonotype: One end of the junction does not line up with germline, which may come from a read error. The chain combines TRBV7-8 with TRBJ2-7; no clear D gene. Germline assignment: CDR1 SGHVS and CDR2 FQNEAQ. This CDR3 comprises 13 residues. The CDR3 here is CANSLVRADEQYF. The CDR3 DNA reads as TGTGCCAACAGCTTAGTCCGGGCGGACGAGCAGTACTTC.

This chain connects TRBV19 to TRBJ2-7; 10 positions agree with TRBD2. V dropped 6 bases and J dropped 6; count of bases not matched to a gene: 11. From germline, CDR1 is LNHDA and CDR2 SQIVND (reference sequence). CDR3 size: 15 residues. This chain's CDR3 is CASSPLGTSVTEQYF. The CDR3 DNA reads as TGTGCCAGTAGCCCCCTCGGGACTAGCGTTACCGAGCAGTACTTC.

The chain joins TRBV2 to TRBJ2-3; D is unclear. The V end was cut by 6 bases, the J end by 6 bases, with 7 bases between. CDR1 is SNHLY, CDR2 FYNNEI, per germline. The CDR3 is made up of 11 amino acids. Here the CDR3 reads CASSGGDTQYF. The CDR3 DNA sequence: TGTGCCAGCAGCGGTGGGGATACGCAGTATTTT.

V and J are TRBV6-1 and TRBJ1-5, with 7 bases lining up with TRBD1. Germline V gives CDR1 MNHNS, CDR2 SASEGT. Trimming at V came to 4 bases and at J to 1 base, leaving 10 bases not matched to a gene. The CDR3 totals 17 residues. CDR3 sequence (DNA): TGTGCCAGCAGTGGCCGTCAGACAGGGTACAGCAATCAGCCCCAGCATTTT. It translates to CASSGRQTGYSNQPQHF.

This clonotype was seen at least ten times. The V gene is TRBV29-1, the J gene TRBJ1-2; 7 nucleotides line up with TRBD1. CDR1 and CDR2 (germline): SQVTM, ANQGSEA. This CDR3 contains 14 residues. Losses at the gene ends were 5 bases for V and 3 bases for J; bases not matched to a gene: 9. CDR3 loop: CSVNGRQGDYGYTF. DNA of the CDR3: TGCAGCGTTAATGGGCGGCAGGGGGACTATGGCTACACCTTC.

As concerns this clonotype: One end of the junction does not line up with germline, which may come from a read error. The V gene is TRBV7-9, the J gene TRBJ2-5, with unresolved D. Germline V gives CDR1 SEHNR, CDR2 FQNEAQ (reference sequence). The CDR3 covers 10 residues. CDR3 sequence (DNA): TGTGCCAGCAGCCCCTTTAGGGAAAATTTC. It yields the protein CASSPFRENF. The full variable domain, with the rest looked up from reference TRBV7-9 and TRBJ2-5, is DTGVSQNPRHKITKRGQNVTFRCDPISEHNRLYWYRQTLGQGPEFLTYFQNEAQLEKSRLLSDRFSAERPKGSFSTLEIQRTEQGDSAMYLCASSPFRENFGPGTRLLVL.

This clonotype occurred once. This chain joins TRBV20-1 and TRBJ2-5; D tentatively reads TRBD1 or TRBD2 (6 bases each). Trimming removed 3 bases at V and 4 bases at J, with 15 bases between. The germline V gene has CDR1 DFQATT and CDR2 SNEGSKA (reference sequence). CDR3 length equals 14 residues. CDR3 sequence (DNA): TGCAGTGCTAGGGCCCAGGAGGGGGTAGAGACCCAGTACTTC. Its protein is CSARAQEGVETQYF.

V gene TRBV7-9 combines with J gene TRBJ1-1; 7 bases are shared with TRBD1. CDR1 SEHNR and CDR2 FQNEAQ come from the germline V gene (reference sequence). The CDR3 extends over 15 amino acids. V lost 1 base and J lost 1; bases outside the gene matches: 3. The CDR3 spells CASSLGRQGNTEAFF. Here the CDR3 DNA reads TGTGCCAGCAGCTTAGGGCGACAGGGGAACACTGAAGCTTTCTTT.

This CDR3 is CASSLGLQREYEQYF. The CDR3 DNA reads as TGTGCCAGCAGCTTAGGCCTGCAGCGGGAGTACGAGCAGTACTTC. The rearrangement links TRBV7-2 to TRBJ2-7; 8 bases are shared with TRBD2. The germline gives CDR1 SGHTA, CDR2 FQGNSA. The J segment lost 4 bases and the V segment lost 1 base, leaving 6 bases of the junction unmatched. CDR3 length: 15 residues.

As regards this clonotype: This is likely a read error, given that the CDR3 carries no conserved phenylalanine or tryptophan at its end. The DNA is left out, because the CDR3 cannot be placed on it with certainty; the CDR3 is given as TCRdb lists it. The CDR3 reads CASSLAGS. V gene TRBV7-9 combines with J gene TRBJ1-3. Both ends counted, the CDR3 spans 8 residues. From germline, CDR1 is SEHNR and CDR2 FQNEAQ (reference sequence).

The chain carries TRBV29-1 and TRBJ2-5, with 7 bases lining up with TRBD1. Germline loops: CDR1 SQVTM, CDR2 ANQGSEA. V lost 7 bases and J lost 2; bases outside the gene matches: 4. CDR3 length: 12 amino acids. The CDR3 DNA sequence: TGCAGCGCCGGGACAGATCAAGAGACCCAGTACTTC. Translation gives CSAGTDQETQYF.

This clonotype was recorded many times. The chain uses TRBV7-8 and TRBJ1-2, with 8 bases identical to TRBD1. The CDR3 extends over 14 amino acids. Germline CDR1 SGHVS, CDR2 FQNEAQ. After removal of 7 bases from V and 6 bases from J, the junction contained 10 bases not matched to a gene. CDR3 DNA sequence: TGTGCCAGCAACATAGACAGGGGTTTTCATGGCTACACCTTC. Protein: CASNIDRGFHGYTF.

V is TRBV7-9 and J is TRBJ2-7; 9 bases map to TRBD1. CDR1 is SEHNR, CDR2 FQNEAQ, per germline (reference sequence). The trim removed 5 bases at V and 4 bases at J, leaving 9 bases unmatched. The CDR3 is made up of 15 amino acids. CDR3 nucleotide sequence: TGTGCCAGCAGCCCCAAGGGACAGGGTATTTACGAGCAGTACTTC. As protein: CASSPKGQGIYEQYF.

A note on this clonotype: Just one base apart from a much larger clone, this may be a read error. The rearrangement uses TRBV10-3 and TRBJ1-2; weak D call: TRBD1 (6 bases). This CDR3 has 13 residues. Germline CDR1 is ENHRY and CDR2 is SYGVKD. Written as DNA, the CDR3 is TGTGCCATCTTACCGGACAGCGACCATGGCCACACCTTC. The encoded protein is CAILPDSDHGHTF.

This clonotype has just a few counts. This chain uses TRBV2 with TRBJ2-5, with D perhaps TRBD1 or TRBD2 (5 bases each). The germline CDR1 and CDR2 sequences are SNHLY and FYNNEI. The CDR3 spans 14 residues. With 5 bases removed from V and 1 base from J, the gap between germline ends came to 11 bases. CDR3: CASSRSGAQETQYF. The CDR3 DNA is TGTGCCAGCAGTCGATCCGGGGCCCAAGAGACCCAGTACTTC.

This clonotype was seen only a few times. The CDR3 spells CASSDTANTGELFF. The CDR3 nucleotides read TGTGCCAGCAGCGATACGGCGAACACCGGGGAGCTGTTTTTT. This chain joins TRBV9 and TRBJ2-2, with D uncertain. V lost 3 bases and J lost 0, with 6 bases in between. Germline V CDR1 and CDR2: SGDLS, YYNGEE. This CDR3 has 14 amino acids.

J is TRBJ1-2 and V is TRBV11-1; TRBD1 is a possible D gene (5 bases). V was pared by 6 bases and J by 4 bases, with 21 bases between. The CDR3 runs to 16 residues. Germline V gene lookup returns CDR1 SGHAT and CDR2 FQDESV (reference sequence). In DNA form, the CDR3 reads TGTGCCAGCAGTGGCCCGAGCAGGGACGGATTCTATGGCTACACCTTC. This sequence encodes CASSGPSRDGFYGYTF.

This clonotype was picked up a small number of times. The V call is TRBV2, the J call TRBJ2-7, with TRBD2 identical over 10 bases. Germline-derived CDR1 and CDR2 are SNHLY and FYNNEI. V was clipped by 4 bases and J by 7 bases; unmatched bases: 13. CDR3 length equals 16 residues. Written as DNA, the CDR3 is TGTGCCAGCAGTGTGTCAGCGGGAGGGTTGTCGCGAGAGCAGTACTTC. Its protein product is CASSVSAGGLSREQYF. Combining the CDR3 with reference TRBV2 and TRBJ2-7 gives the whole variable domain EPEVTQTPSHQVTQMGQEVILRCVPISNHLYFYWYRQILGQKVEFLVSFYNNEISEKSEIFDDQFSVERPDGSNFTLKIRSTKLEDSAMYFCASSVSAGGLSREQYFGPGTRLTVT.

V and J are TRBV19 and TRBJ1-5, with a possible D match to TRBD1 (6 bases). The germline V and J ends were trimmed by 1 base and 7 bases, with 14 bases remaining between them. CDR3 length equals 15 residues. From germline, CDR1 is LNHDA and CDR2 SQIVND (reference sequence). Written as DNA, the CDR3 is TGTGCCAGTAGTATAGGTGGCAGGGGAGGCCAGCCCCAGCATTTT. It yields the protein CASSIGGRGGQPQHF.

This sequence joins TRBV19 and TRBJ1-5; D is uncertain. CDR1 and CDR2 from the germline V gene are LNHDA and SQIVND (reference sequence). There are 13 residues in the CDR3. Trimming removed 6 bases from V and 10 bases from J, with 16 bases in between. The CDR3 region is CASSPAKDIPQHF. The CDR3, as DNA: TGTGCCAGTAGCCCTGCCAAGGATATTCCCCAGCATTTT.

The chain carries TRBV5-1 and TRBJ2-7; maybe TRBD1 (6 bases). Trimming left V 2 bases short and J 3 bases short, with 12 bases between. The CDR3 length is 14 residues. Germline assignment: CDR1 SGHRS and CDR2 YFSETQ. The CDR3: CASSFSNRDYEQYF. CDR3 DNA sequence: TGCGCCAGCAGCTTCTCCAACAGGGACTACGAGCAGTACTTC.

The chain carries TRBV5-5 and TRBJ2-7; D perhaps matches TRBD1 (6 bases). CDR3 size: 13 residues. V was clipped by 4 bases and J by 6 bases, with 14 bases between them. CDR1 and CDR2 (germline): SGHKS, YYEKEE (reference sequence). CDR3 DNA: TGTGCCAGCAGCACGACAGGTCCTAGCGAGCAGTACTTC. Its protein is CASSTTGPSEQYF.

A note on this clonotype: This sequence may be a read error, since a much larger clone differs from it by one base. J is TRBJ1-1 and V is TRBV7-8; no firm D call. The V gene lost 5 bases and the J gene lost 3 bases, with 10 bases spanning the gap. Per germline, CDR1 SGHVS and CDR2 FQNEAQ. CDR3 length: 13 amino acids. The CDR3 DNA follows: TGTGCCAGCAGCGGAGCCGGGTACACTGAAGCTTTCTTT. This gives the protein CASSGAGYTEAFF.